This entry features one T cell receptor (beta chain) sequence. Its specificity is unknown. The assay was immunoSEQ multiplex PCR, and TCRdb's table has in-frame clones only and misses some. The sample contains 250,000 to 350,000 clones, roughly three quarters of which appear only once. This record belongs to a study of cytotoxic CD8 clonotypes in ibrutinib-treated CLL. V lost 7 bases, J lost 2 bases, and 20 bases lay in between. Germline CDR1 SQVTM, CDR2 ANQGSEA. CDR3 size: 16 residues. Regarding the study as a whole: Clonality at baseline surpassed age-matched healthy donors and tracked circulating CD8+ T-cell counts.

The starting material was PBMCs, obtained at disease progression, from a patient treated with ibrutinib. This clonotype was sampled from a human donor with chronic lymphocytic leukemia. This rearrangement joins TRBV29-1 to TRBJ2-2; D might be TRBD1 (6 bases). CDR3 loop: CSAILGSGHNTGELFF. For the CDR3, the DNA is TGCAGCGCCATCCTGGGATCGGGACACAACACCGGGGAGCTGTTTTTT.